Each of the 30 T cell receptor beta chains below was sequenced from the same sample in a study of Ad26.COV2.S vaccination and SARS-CoV-2 variants. Data came from immunoSEQ multiplex PCR; TCRdb stores just in-frame clones and leaves some out. The profile covers tens of thousands of clones, with approximately 86% appearing a single time and 16% taken by the ten largest. Sequencing used peripheral blood, obtained after recovery from COVID-19. The receptors originated from a human donor who had recovered from COVID-19.

The chain links TRBV14 to TRBJ2-5; D remains unclear. CDR1 is SGHDN and CDR2 is FVKESK in the germline V gene. The CDR3 runs to 13 residues. V was shortened by 1 base and J by 5 bases, with 8 bases between the two germline ends. The CDR3 spells CASSQVGGETQYF. The CDR3 DNA sequence: TGTGCCAGCAGCCAAGTGGGTGGGGAGACCCAGTACTTC.

This CDR3 reads CSVEIPKREYAYEQYF. The CDR3 DNA reads TGCAGCGTTGAAATCCCTAAGCGGGAGTACGCCTACGAGCAGTACTTC. The V call is TRBV29-1, the J call TRBJ2-7; TRBD2 matches at 8 bases. Germline V gene lookup returns CDR1 SQVTM and CDR2 ANQGSEA. J was trimmed by 2 bases and V by 2 bases; bases with no gene match: 11. The CDR3 is 16 residues long.

V and J are TRBV20-1 and TRBJ2-3, with D unclear. The length of the CDR3 is 11 residues. Between the trimmed V and J ends, which lost 4 bases and 2 bases, there was a span of 4 bases. CDR1 and CDR2 from the germline V gene are DFQATT and SNEGSKA (reference sequence). The CDR3 is CSAIPTDTQYF. The CDR3 coding sequence is TGCAGTGCTATACCCACAGATACGCAGTATTTT.

The rearrangement links TRBV7-2 to TRBJ1-1; D is unresolved. V lost 5 bases and J 4 bases, leaving 26 bases between the germline ends. Germline V gives CDR1 SGHTA, CDR2 FQGNSA. CDR3 size: 18 residues. In nucleotides, the CDR3 is TGTGCCAGCAGCCCAAGTCGGATTATGACTGGCCCGGGCACTGAAGCTTTCTTT. Translating it yields CASSPSRIMTGPGTEAFF.

This chain connects TRBV3-1 (or the pseudogene TRBV3-2) to TRBJ2-1; 7 nucleotides agree with TRBD2. The V segment lost 0 bases and the J segment 7 bases; nucleotides outside the gene matches: 12. The germline CDR1 and CDR2 sequences are LGHDT and YNNKEL (reference sequence). This CDR3 has 17 amino acids. CDR3 in amino acids: CASSQDVGGSTSNEQFF. CDR3 coding DNA: TGTGCCAGCAGCCAAGATGTAGGCGGGAGTACCTCTAATGAGCAGTTCTTC.

This clone was observed once. The V and J genes are TRBV14 and TRBJ1-1, with TRBD1 as a possible D gene (6 bases). Germline V gene lookup returns CDR1 SGHDN and CDR2 FVKESK. CDR3 length equals 14 residues. Trimming stripped 1 base from V and 5 bases from J, with 11 bases between. Here the CDR3 DNA reads TGTGCCAGCAGCCAAGCTCTAGGGGGAACTGAAGCTTTCTTT. As protein: CASSQALGGTEAFF.

This chain joins TRBV9 and TRBJ2-5; 8 nucleotides line up with TRBD1. CDR3 length: 17 residues. The ends lost 0 bases at V and 4 bases at J; junction bases unmatched: 11. Germline V CDR1 and CDR2: SGDLS, YYNGEE. DNA for the CDR3: TGTGCCAGCAGCGTAGGGTCTCGGGACAGGTTTGTAGAGACCCAGTACTTC. Translated, it gives CASSVGSRDRFVETQYF.

The chain has TRBV9 and TRBJ1-2; a weak D match, TRBD1 (5 bases). The CDR3 has 15 residues. The germline V gene encodes CDR1 SGDLS and CDR2 YYNGEE. The ends were cut back, 3 bases at V and 0 bases at J, with 12 bases in the middle. CDR3 loop: CASSASGTTNYGYTF. CDR3 nucleotides: TGTGCCAGCAGCGCCTCGGGGACTACTAACTATGGCTACACCTTC.

This chain uses TRBV19 with TRBJ1-1, with D perhaps matching TRBD1 (5 bases). Trimming cost V 7 bases and J 5 bases, with 14 bases left between them. Per the germline V gene, CDR1 is LNHDA and CDR2 is SQIVND (reference sequence). The CDR3 has 13 amino acids. In nucleotides, the CDR3 is TGTGCCAGTAACCCGGGGGTGGGTACTGAAGCTTTCTTT. It specifies CASNPGVGTEAFF.

This clone was seen a single time. This chain links TRBV29-1 with TRBJ1-5; 9 positions match TRBD1. V dropped 7 bases and J dropped 7; count of bases not matched to a gene: 5. This CDR3 region has 12 residues. CDR1 is SQVTM and CDR2 is ANQGSEA in the germline V gene. CDR3 DNA: TGCAGCGCAGGGACAGGGTTACAGCCCCAGCATTTT. This sequence encodes CSAGTGLQPQHF.

This clone was seen a handful of times. The rearrangement links TRBV9 to TRBJ1-2; D perhaps matches TRBD1 (6 bases). Germline loops: CDR1 SGDLS, CDR2 YYNGEE. This CDR3 has 17 amino acids. V was cut by 7 bases and J by 0 bases, with 22 bases left in between. As DNA, the CDR3 is TGTGCCAGCGCCACCCCCTGGGCCGGGACACCTAACTATGGCTACACCTTC. Encoded protein: CASATPWAGTPNYGYTF.

The chain is built from TRBV11-2 and TRBJ1-1; D is unclear. In germline, CDR1 is SGHAT, CDR2 FQNNGV. Trimming cost V 6 bases and J 10 bases, with 18 bases left between them. The CDR3 extends over 13 amino acids. The CDR3 spells CASSPISLVSAFF. The CDR3 DNA sequence: TGTGCCAGCAGTCCTATTAGCTTGGTCTCAGCTTTCTTT.

V and J are TRBV5-1 and TRBJ2-3; 7 nucleotides line up with TRBD1. The CDR3 length is 16 residues. Trimming took 4 bases from V and 2 from J; bases not matched to a gene: 10. Germline V CDR1 and CDR2: SGHRS, YFSETQ. The CDR3 DNA follows: TGCGCCAGCAGCCCCGGTGGACAGGCGTACACAGATACGCAGTATTTT. It specifies CASSPGGQAYTDTQYF.

The rearrangement joins TRBV13 to TRBJ1-2; no reliable D call. V was pared by 4 bases and J by 4 bases, with 19 bases between. CDR1 is PRHDT and CDR2 is FYEKMQ in the germline V gene (reference sequence). The CDR3 covers 16 residues. CDR3 coding DNA: TGTGCCAGCAGCTCCCCGGTTCGATCTGGCTTCTATGGCTACACCTTC. Encoded protein: CASSSPVRSGFYGYTF.

As DNA, the CDR3 is TGTGCCAGCAGGACCGGGACAGGGTTAGTCTACACCTTC. Protein sequence: CASRTGTGLVYTF. This sequence joins TRBV28 and TRBJ1-2; 9 bases match TRBD1. Looked up from germline, CDR1 is MDHEN and CDR2 is SYDVKM. Losses at the gene ends were 6 bases for V and 10 bases for J; bases not matched to a gene: 9. This CDR3 is 13 amino acids long.

This chain joins TRBV18 and TRBJ2-7; D remains ambiguous. There are 13 residues in the CDR3. V dropped 6 bases and J dropped 3 bases, with 12 bases sitting between them. Germline assignment: CDR1 KGHSH and CDR2 LQKENI. CDR3 nucleotide sequence: TGTGCCAGCTCTACCACTAAGGGCTACGAGCAGTACTTC. Translation gives CASSTTKGYEQYF.

The chain is built from TRBV19 and TRBJ2-7, with D possibly TRBD2 on 6 matching bases. Per germline, CDR1 LNHDA and CDR2 SQIVND (reference sequence). The V end lost 2 bases, the J end lost 4 bases, and 12 bases lay between the germline ends. This CDR3 spans 14 amino acids. The CDR3 DNA reads TGTGCCAGTAGTATATACGGGGAGGCGTACGAGCAGTACTTC. As protein: CASSIYGEAYEQYF.

V is TRBV7-2 and J is TRBJ2-1; D gene unclear. V was clipped by 1 base and J by 0 bases, with 10 bases between them. The CDR3 covers 16 residues. The germline CDR1 and CDR2 sequences are SGHTA and FQGNSA. The CDR3 coding sequence is TGTGCCAGCAGCTTAGTGTCTTTGAGCTCCTACAATGAGCAGTTCTTC. Its protein is CASSLVSLSSYNEQFF.

The chain employs TRBV15 and TRBJ1-2, with D perhaps matching TRBD1 (5 bases). CDR1 and CDR2 (germline): LNHNV, YYDKDF (reference sequence). V lost 0 bases, J lost 4 bases, and 12 bases lay in between. The CDR3 consists of 15 residues. The CDR3 protein is CATSRDRGGGYGYTF. CDR3 in DNA: TGTGCCACCAGCAGAGATCGCGGGGGGGGCTATGGCTACACCTTC.

The rearrangement links TRBV7-2 to TRBJ2-7, with 7 positions matching TRBD1. V shed 4 bases and J 5 bases; nucleotides not matched to a gene: 11. The CDR3 runs 15 residues. Germline loops: CDR1 SGHTA, CDR2 FQGNSA. The CDR3 sequence: CASSYQRQGAHEQYF. CDR3 DNA sequence: TGTGCCAGCAGCTATCAACGACAGGGCGCCCACGAGCAGTACTTC.

This chain connects TRBV11-2 to TRBJ2-2, with a weak D call TRBD1 (5 bases). Germline CDR1 is SGHAT and CDR2 is FQNNGV. Trimming took off 5 bases at V and 4 bases at J, with 11 bases between the two ends. The CDR3 consists of 14 residues. CDR3 protein: CASSPPRVTGELFF. In DNA form, the CDR3 reads TGTGCCAGCAGCCCCCCCAGGGTCACCGGGGAGCTGTTTTTT.

The genes are TRBV19 and TRBJ2-2; TRBD2 aligns across 12 bases. The CDR3 runs to 15 residues. Losses at the gene ends were 6 bases for V and 2 bases for J; bases not matched to a gene: 1. CDR1 and CDR2 (germline): LNHDA, SQIVND (reference sequence). Here the CDR3 reads CASRTSGRNTGELFF. The CDR3 region has the DNA TGTGCCAGTAGGACTAGCGGGAGAAACACCGGGGAGCTGTTTTTT.

This clone was seen a handful of times. V and J are TRBV29-1 and TRBJ2-5; 7 bases are shared with TRBD1. CDR3 length equals 14 residues. Germline CDR1 is SQVTM and CDR2 is ANQGSEA. V lost 1 base to trimming and J lost 4 bases; unmatched junction nucleotides: 6. In nucleotides, the CDR3 is TGCAGCGTTGAAGGCCAGGGGGTGGGAGAGACCCAGTACTTC. Encoded protein: CSVEGQGVGETQYF.

CDR3 amino acids: CASSPDGRAKNQETQYF. The CDR3 DNA reads as TGTGCCAGCAGCCCCGACGGCCGGGCAAAGAACCAAGAGACCCAGTACTTC. This chain links TRBV7-2 with TRBJ2-5; no clear D gene. The CDR3 has 17 residues. The germline V and J ends were trimmed by 5 bases and 0 bases, with 19 bases remaining between them. Germline V CDR1 and CDR2: SGHTA, FQGNSA.

The chain joins TRBV24-1 to TRBJ2-1; D uncertain. CDR1 and CDR2 (germline): KGHDR, SFDVKD. Trimming took 10 bases from V and 7 from J, leaving 10 bases between them. This CDR3 has 11 amino acids. Written as DNA, the CDR3 is TGTGCCACTTCGCAGATTAATGAGCAGTTCTTC. Translating gives CATSQINEQFF.

V usage is TRBV19 and J usage is TRBJ2-7; 8 nucleotides match TRBD1. The germline V gene encodes CDR1 LNHDA and CDR2 SQIVND (reference sequence). The CDR3 covers 15 residues. The trim removed 3 bases at V and 5 bases at J, leaving 9 bases unmatched. The CDR3 loop reads CASSILGQGADEQYF. The CDR3 nucleotides read TGTGCCAGTAGTATTTTAGGGCAGGGGGCCGACGAGCAGTACTTC.

The rearrangement links TRBV28 to TRBJ1-2; 9 positions match TRBD1. Per the germline V gene, CDR1 is MDHEN and CDR2 is SYDVKM. The CDR3 consists of 13 residues. The V and J ends lost 6 bases and 3 bases, in that order; junction bases with no gene match: 2. The DNA of the CDR3 is TGTGCCAGCAGGACAGGGGGGGACTATGGCTACACCTTC. It encodes CASRTGGDYGYTF.

The chain recombines TRBV28 with TRBJ2-3; D is perhaps TRBD2 (6 bases). Trimming took 7 bases from V and 0 from J, leaving 20 bases between them. The V gene's germline CDR1 is MDHEN and CDR2 SYDVKM. The CDR3 consists of 17 residues. This CDR3 is CASTPLGTAASTDTQYF. The DNA of the CDR3 is TGTGCCAGCACCCCTTTGGGGACTGCCGCTAGCACAGATACGCAGTATTTT. Full variable domain (rest looked up from reference TRBV28 and TRBJ2-3): DVKVTQSSRYLVKRTGEKVFLECVQDMDHENMFWYRQDPGLGLRLIYFSYDVKMKEKGDIPEGYSVSREKKERFSLILESASTNQTSMYLCASTPLGTAASTDTQYFGPGTRLTVL.

V and J are TRBV6-2 or TRBV6-3 and TRBJ2-2, with TRBD1 as a possible D gene (5 bases). The ends were cut back, 6 bases at V and 5 bases at J, with 13 bases in the middle. Germline CDR1 is MNHEY and CDR2 is SVGEGT. The CDR3 sequence is 14 residues long. The chain's CDR3 is CASSPIRETGELFF. CDR3 nucleotides: TGTGCCAGCAGCCCTATCAGGGAAACCGGGGAGCTGTTTTTT.

This clone was picked up a small number of times. CDR3: CASSEGGSLNEKLFF. Here the CDR3 DNA reads TGTGCCAGCAGTGAAGGGGGCAGCCTTAATGAAAAACTGTTTTTT. The chain combines TRBV6-1 with TRBJ1-4, with D possibly matching TRBD1 (5 bases). Germline V CDR1 and CDR2: MNHNS, SASEGT. The CDR3 is made up of 15 amino acids. V was clipped by 1 base and J by 4 bases, with 10 bases between them.